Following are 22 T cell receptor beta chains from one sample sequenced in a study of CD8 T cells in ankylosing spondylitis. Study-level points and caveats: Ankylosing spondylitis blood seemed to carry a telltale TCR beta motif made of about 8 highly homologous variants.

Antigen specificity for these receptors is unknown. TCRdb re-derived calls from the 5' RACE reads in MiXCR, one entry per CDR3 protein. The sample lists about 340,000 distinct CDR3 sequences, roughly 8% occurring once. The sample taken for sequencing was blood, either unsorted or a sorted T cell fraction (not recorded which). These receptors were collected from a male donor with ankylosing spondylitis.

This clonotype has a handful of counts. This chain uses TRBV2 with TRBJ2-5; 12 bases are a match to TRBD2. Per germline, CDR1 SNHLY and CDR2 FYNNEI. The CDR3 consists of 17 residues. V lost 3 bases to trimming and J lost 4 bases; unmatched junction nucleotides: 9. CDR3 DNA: TGTGCCAGCAGTGACCTGACTAGCGGGAGTAGAAGAGAGACCCAGTACTTC. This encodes CASSDLTSGSRRETQYF.

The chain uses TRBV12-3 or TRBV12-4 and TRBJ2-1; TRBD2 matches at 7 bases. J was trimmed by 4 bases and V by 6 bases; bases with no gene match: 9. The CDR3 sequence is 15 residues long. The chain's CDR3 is CASRPGLVFYNEQFF. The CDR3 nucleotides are TGTGCCAGCAGACCTGGACTAGTTTTTTACAATGAGCAGTTCTTC.

CDR3 in amino acids: CAISASPEREETQYF. The CDR3 DNA sequence: TGTGCCATCAGTGCCTCCCCTGAGCGGGAAGAGACCCAGTACTTC. The rearrangement links TRBV10-3 to TRBJ2-5; maybe TRBD2 (6 bases). Germline values: CDR1 ENHRY, CDR2 SYGVKD. The V end lost 4 bases, the J end lost 3 bases, and 15 bases lay between the germline ends. This CDR3 region has 15 residues.

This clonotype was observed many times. DNA of the CDR3: TGCGCCAGTAACATCCATGGAGGGGGGACCGAGCAGTACTTC. Residues: CASNIHGGGTEQYF. This chain joins TRBV10-2 and TRBJ2-7; possibly TRBD1 or TRBD2 for D (6 bases each). V was pared by 9 bases and J by 6 bases, with 21 bases between. The germline CDR1 and CDR2 sequences are WSHSY and SAAADI. CDR3 length: 14 residues.

Here the CDR3 DNA reads TGCAGTGCTAGGCCAGGGGGCCCCGGGAGCGCTGAAGCTTTCTTT. It specifies CSARPGGPGSAEAFF. The chain joins TRBV20-1 to TRBJ1-1; TRBD1 aligns across 8 bases. Looked up from germline, CDR1 is DFQATT and CDR2 is SNEGSKA (reference sequence). The CDR3 is made up of 15 amino acids. V gave up 3 bases and J gave up 6 bases; unmatched junction bases: 12.

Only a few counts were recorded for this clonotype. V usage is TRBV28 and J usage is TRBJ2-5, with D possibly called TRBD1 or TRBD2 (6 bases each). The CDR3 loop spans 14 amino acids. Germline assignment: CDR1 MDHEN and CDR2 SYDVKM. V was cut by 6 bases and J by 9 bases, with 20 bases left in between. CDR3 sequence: CASRYYGGPGAQYF. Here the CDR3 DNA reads TGTGCCAGCAGATATTATGGGGGCCCGGGGGCCCAGTACTTC.

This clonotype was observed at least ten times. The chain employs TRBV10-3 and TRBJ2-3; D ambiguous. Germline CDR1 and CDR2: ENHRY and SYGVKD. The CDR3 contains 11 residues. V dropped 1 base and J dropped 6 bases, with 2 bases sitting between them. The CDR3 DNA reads TGTGCCATCAGTGAGTGGGATACGCAGTATTTT. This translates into CAISEWDTQYF.

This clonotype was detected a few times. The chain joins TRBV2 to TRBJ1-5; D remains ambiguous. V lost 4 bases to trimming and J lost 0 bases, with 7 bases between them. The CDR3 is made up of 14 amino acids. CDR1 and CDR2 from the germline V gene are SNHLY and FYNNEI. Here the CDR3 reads CASSVGGSNQPQHF. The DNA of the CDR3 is TGTGCCAGCAGTGTAGGAGGTAGCAATCAGCCCCAGCATTTT.

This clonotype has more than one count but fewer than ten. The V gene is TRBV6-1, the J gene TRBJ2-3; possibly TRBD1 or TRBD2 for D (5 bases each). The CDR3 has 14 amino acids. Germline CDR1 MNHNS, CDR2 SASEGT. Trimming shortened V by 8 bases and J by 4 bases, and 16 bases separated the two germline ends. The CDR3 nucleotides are TGTGCCAGCGGACCAGATCGGGGCCCAGATACGCAGTATTTT. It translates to CASGPDRGPDTQYF.

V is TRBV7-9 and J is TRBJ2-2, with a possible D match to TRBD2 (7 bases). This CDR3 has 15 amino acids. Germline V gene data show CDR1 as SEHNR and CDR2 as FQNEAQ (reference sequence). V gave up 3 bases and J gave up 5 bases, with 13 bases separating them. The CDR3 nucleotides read TGTGCCAGCAGCTTGCTCCGGGGGGCGACCGGGGAGCTGTTTTTT. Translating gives CASSLLRGATGELFF.

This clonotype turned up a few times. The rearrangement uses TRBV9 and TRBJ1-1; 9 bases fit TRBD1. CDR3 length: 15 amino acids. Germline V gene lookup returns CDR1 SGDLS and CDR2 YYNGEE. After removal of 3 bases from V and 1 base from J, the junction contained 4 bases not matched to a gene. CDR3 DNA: TGTGCCAGCAGCGCTGGGGGACAGGGGAACACTGAAGCTTTCTTT. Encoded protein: CASSAGGQGNTEAFF.

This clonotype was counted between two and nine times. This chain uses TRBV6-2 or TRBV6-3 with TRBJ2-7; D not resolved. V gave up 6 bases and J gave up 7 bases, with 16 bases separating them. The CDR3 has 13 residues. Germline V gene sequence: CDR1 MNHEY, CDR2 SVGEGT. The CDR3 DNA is TGTGCCAGCAGCCTATCTGAGGTGGGTGAGCAGTACTTC. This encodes CASSLSEVGEQYF.

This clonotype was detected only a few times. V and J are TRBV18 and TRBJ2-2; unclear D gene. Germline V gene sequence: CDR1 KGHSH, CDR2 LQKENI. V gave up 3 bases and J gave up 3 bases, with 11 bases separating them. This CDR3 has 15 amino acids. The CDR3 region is CASSPRTHDTGELFF. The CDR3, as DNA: TGTGCCAGCTCACCGCGGACCCATGACACCGGGGAGCTGTTTTTT. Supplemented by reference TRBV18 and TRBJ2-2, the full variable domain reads NAGVMQNPRHLVRRRGQEARLRCSPMKGHSHVYWYRQLPEEGLKFMVYLQKENIIDESGMPKERFSAEFPKEGPSILRIQQVVRGDSAAYFCASSPRTHDTGELFFGEGSRLTVL.

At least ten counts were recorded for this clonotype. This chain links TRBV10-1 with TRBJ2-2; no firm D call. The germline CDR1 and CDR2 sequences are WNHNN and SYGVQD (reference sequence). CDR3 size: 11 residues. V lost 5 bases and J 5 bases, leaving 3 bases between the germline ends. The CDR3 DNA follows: TGCGCCAGCAGTCAAACCGGGGAGCTGTTTTTT. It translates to CASSQTGELFF.

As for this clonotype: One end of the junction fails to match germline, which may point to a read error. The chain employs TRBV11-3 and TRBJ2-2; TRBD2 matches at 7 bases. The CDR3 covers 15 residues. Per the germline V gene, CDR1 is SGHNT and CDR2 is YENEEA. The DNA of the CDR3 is TGTGCCAGCAGCTTATCGCCCGGGAGGACCGGGGAGCGGTTTTTT. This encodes CASSLSPGRTGERFF.

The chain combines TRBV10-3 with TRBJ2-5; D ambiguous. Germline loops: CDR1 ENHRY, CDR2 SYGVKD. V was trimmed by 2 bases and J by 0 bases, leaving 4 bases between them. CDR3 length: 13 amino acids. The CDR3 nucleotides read TGTGCCATCAGTGAGACAAACCAAGAGACCCAGTACTTC. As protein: CAISETNQETQYF.

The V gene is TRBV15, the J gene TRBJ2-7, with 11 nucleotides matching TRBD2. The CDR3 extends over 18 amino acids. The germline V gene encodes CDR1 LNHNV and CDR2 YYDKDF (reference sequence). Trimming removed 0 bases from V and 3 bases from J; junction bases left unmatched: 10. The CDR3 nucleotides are TGTGCCACCAGCAGAGATGGAACCACTAGCGGGAGTCTCTACGAGCAGTACTTC. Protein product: CATSRDGTTSGSLYEQYF.

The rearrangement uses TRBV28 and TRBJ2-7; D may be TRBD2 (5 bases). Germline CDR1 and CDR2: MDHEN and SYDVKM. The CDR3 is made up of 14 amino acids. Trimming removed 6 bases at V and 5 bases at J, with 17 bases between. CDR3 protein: CASRRATGSDEQYF. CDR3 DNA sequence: TGTGCCAGCAGAAGGGCCACTGGGAGTGACGAGCAGTACTTC.

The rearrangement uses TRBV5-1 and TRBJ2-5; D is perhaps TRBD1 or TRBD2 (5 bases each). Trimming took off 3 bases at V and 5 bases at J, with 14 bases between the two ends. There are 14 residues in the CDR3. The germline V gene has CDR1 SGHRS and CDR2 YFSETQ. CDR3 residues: CASSSGRWVETQYF. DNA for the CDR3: TGCGCCAGCAGCTCGGGACGGTGGGTCGAGACCCAGTACTTC.

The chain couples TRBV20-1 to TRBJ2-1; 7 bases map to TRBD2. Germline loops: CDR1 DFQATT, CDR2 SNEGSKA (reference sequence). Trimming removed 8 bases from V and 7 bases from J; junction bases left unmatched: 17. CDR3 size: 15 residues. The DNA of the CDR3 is TGCAGTCCCCGTGCGCGGGAGTGGGTTACAAATGAGCAGTTCTTC. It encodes CSPRAREWVTNEQFF.

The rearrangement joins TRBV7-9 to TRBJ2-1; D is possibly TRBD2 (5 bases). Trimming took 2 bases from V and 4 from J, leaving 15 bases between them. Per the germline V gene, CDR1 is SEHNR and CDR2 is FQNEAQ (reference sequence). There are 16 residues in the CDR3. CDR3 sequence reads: CASSLSGGAAYNEQFF. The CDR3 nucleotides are TGTGCCAGCAGCTTATCGGGCGGAGCGGCGTACAATGAGCAGTTCTTC.

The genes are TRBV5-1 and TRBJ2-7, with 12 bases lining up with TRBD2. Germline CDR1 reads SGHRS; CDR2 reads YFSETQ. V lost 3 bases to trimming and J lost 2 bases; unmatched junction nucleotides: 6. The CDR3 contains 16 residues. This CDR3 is CASSWTSGIGPYEQYF. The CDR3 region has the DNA TGCGCCAGCAGCTGGACTAGCGGGATCGGGCCCTACGAGCAGTACTTC.